Presented here are 26 T cell receptor beta chains from one specimen sequenced in a study of siplizumab effects on memory and regulatory T cells. Measured with immunoSEQ multiplex PCR; TCRdb has only the in-frame clones, and not every one. The table shows about 56,000 clones, with just over 95% occurring only once. Sequencing used naive CD8+ T cells sorted from blood. The receptors here all came from a human donor in good health.

The rearrangement uses TRBV27 and TRBJ1-2; D might be TRBD1 (5 bases). This CDR3 spans 14 amino acids. Trimming shortened V by 3 bases and J by 5 bases, and 13 bases separated the two germline ends. Germline V CDR1 and CDR2: MNHEY, SMNVEV (reference sequence). Written as DNA, the CDR3 is TGTGCCAGCAGTTTCGTAGCAGGGAGGTATGGCTACACCTTC. Translated, it gives CASSFVAGRYGYTF.

The chain links TRBV27 to TRBJ2-1; D is perhaps TRBD2 (5 bases). The CDR3 extends over 13 amino acids. The germline V and J ends were trimmed by 0 bases and 6 bases, with 6 bases remaining between them. Per germline, CDR1 MNHEY and CDR2 SMNVEV (reference sequence). The CDR3 bases are TGTGCCAGCAGTTTATCTCTAGCCAATGAGCAGTTCTTC. This encodes CASSLSLANEQFF.

The rearrangement joins TRBV18 to TRBJ2-1; D might be TRBD2 (5 bases). Germline loops: CDR1 KGHSH, CDR2 LQKENI. The length of the CDR3 is 18 residues. V lost 3 bases, J lost 2 bases, and 20 bases lay in between. CDR3 DNA: TGTGCCAGCTCACCCGACTACTCCGGCCGAAGTACCTACAATGAGCAGTTCTTC. This translates into CASSPDYSGRSTYNEQFF.

The V gene is TRBV7-9, the J gene TRBJ1-6; 7 bases fit TRBD1. The J segment lost 6 bases and the V segment lost 5 bases, leaving 4 bases of the junction unmatched. The CDR3 is 14 residues long. The germline gives CDR1 SEHNR, CDR2 FQNEAQ (reference sequence). The CDR3: CASSVAGGNSPLHF. CDR3 nucleotide sequence: TGTGCCAGCAGCGTTGCAGGGGGTAATTCACCCCTCCACTTT.

The chain recombines TRBV7-9 with TRBJ2-1; possible D gene TRBD2, 7 bases. The CDR3 spans 16 residues. Between the trimmed V and J ends, which lost 1 base and 0 bases, there was a span of 10 bases. The germline V gene has CDR1 SEHNR and CDR2 FQNEAQ (reference sequence). The CDR3 reads CASSLGEGVSYNEQFF. CDR3 bases: TGTGCCAGCAGCTTAGGGGAGGGGGTCTCCTACAATGAGCAGTTCTTC.

The chain carries TRBV7-6 and TRBJ2-1; 8 nucleotides align to TRBD2. V lost 5 bases and J lost 5; bases outside the gene matches: 8. Per germline, CDR1 SGHVS and CDR2 FNYEAQ. The CDR3 has 15 amino acids. CDR3 loop: CASSPSAGGNNEQFF. CDR3 nucleotide sequence: TGTGCCAGCAGCCCCTCGGCGGGAGGAAACAATGAGCAGTTCTTC.

This chain links TRBV4-3 with TRBJ2-7; the match to TRBD1 covers 8 bases. V lost 1 base and J lost 3; bases outside the gene matches: 5. The CDR3 covers 15 residues. CDR1 and CDR2 from the germline V gene are LGHNA and YSLEER. The CDR3 DNA reads as TGCGCCAGCAGCCAAGGGACAGGGTCCGTCTACGAGCAGTACTTC. Translation gives CASSQGTGSVYEQYF.

V is TRBV6-1 and J is TRBJ2-1; D gene ambiguous. Germline lookup yields CDR1 MNHNS and CDR2 SASEGT. There are 14 residues in the CDR3. Trimming removed 6 bases at V and 3 bases at J, with 12 bases between. CDR3 in amino acids: CASSATSGYNEQFF. The CDR3 DNA follows: TGTGCCAGCAGCGCTACCTCGGGCTACAATGAGCAGTTCTTC.

The chain carries TRBV9 and TRBJ2-1; D tentatively fits TRBD1 or TRBD2 (6 bases each). Trimming cost V 0 bases and J 1 base, with 14 bases left between them. The CDR3 spans 17 residues. Germline V gives CDR1 SGDLS, CDR2 YYNGEE. The CDR3 DNA sequence: TGTGCCAGCAGCGTAGGGTGGGGGGCGCGATCCTACAATGAGCAGTTCTTC. It specifies CASSVGWGARSYNEQFF.

The V gene is TRBV4-2, the J gene TRBJ1-1; a possible D gene is TRBD1 (5 bases). Germline V gene lookup returns CDR1 LGHNA and CDR2 YNFKEQ. Trimming removed 0 bases at V and 1 base at J, with 9 bases between. The CDR3 totals 15 residues. In DNA, the CDR3 is TGTGCCAGCAGCCAAGATAGGGGAGGGAACACTGAAGCTTTCTTT. Its translation: CASSQDRGGNTEAFF.

The chain is built from TRBV5-1 and TRBJ1-1, with 7 bases lining up with TRBD1. The CDR3 consists of 14 residues. Unmatched junction bases numbered 3, after V lost 0 bases and J lost 4 bases. Germline CDR1 and CDR2: SGHRS and YFSETQ. The CDR3 bases are TGCGCCAGCAGCTTGGTTAGGGGGCTCACTGAAGCTTTCTTT. This encodes CASSLVRGLTEAFF.

This clone came up once. The CDR3 protein is CASSGQGQINTGELFF. The CDR3 DNA follows: TGTGCCAGCAGTGGACAGGGACAGATTAACACCGGGGAGCTGTTTTTT. V gene TRBV25-1 combines with J gene TRBJ2-2; 7 bases are shared with TRBD1. Germline CDR1 reads MGHDK; CDR2 reads SYGVNS. The CDR3 consists of 16 residues. V gave up 4 bases and J gave up 2 bases; unmatched junction bases: 7.

CDR3 region: CATELGVSGSYNEQFF. In DNA form, the CDR3 reads TGTGCCACAGAGCTGGGTGTTAGCGGCTCCTACAATGAGCAGTTCTTC. V usage is TRBV15 and J usage is TRBJ2-1; the D gene is possibly TRBD2 (6 bases). Germline V gene lookup returns CDR1 LNHNV and CDR2 YYDKDF (reference sequence). The V end lost 9 bases, the J end lost 0 bases, and 18 bases lay between the germline ends. CDR3 length equals 16 residues.

CDR3 in DNA: TGCGCCAGCAGCCCCACGGCAGTTGAGAATGAGCAGTTCTTC. It encodes CASSPTAVENEQFF. This chain joins TRBV5-1 and TRBJ2-1, with unresolved D. The CDR3 sequence is 14 residues long. Germline V gene data show CDR1 as SGHRS and CDR2 as YFSETQ. Trimming removed 4 bases from V and 7 bases from J, with 15 bases in between.

The CDR3: CASSDLPGVNQPQHF. CDR3 sequence (DNA): TGTGCCAGCAGTGACTTGCCAGGGGTCAATCAGCCCCAGCATTTT. The genes are TRBV28 and TRBJ1-5; weak D call: TRBD1 (6 bases). The CDR3 has 15 residues. Per germline, CDR1 MDHEN and CDR2 SYDVKM. Trimming took 5 bases from V and 3 from J, leaving 14 bases between them.

This clone was seen only once. The CDR3 is CASSLGTANYGYTF. The DNA for the CDR3 is TGTGCCAGCAGCTTAGGCACAGCTAACTATGGCTACACCTTC. This sequence joins TRBV7-2 and TRBJ1-2; D remains ambiguous. With 1 base removed from V and 0 bases from J, the gap between germline ends came to 6 bases. Germline CDR1 reads SGHTA; CDR2 reads FQGNSA. This CDR3 has 14 amino acids. Looking up the rest from reference TRBV7-2 and TRBJ1-2 gives the full variable domain: GAGVSQSPSNKVTEKGKDVELRCDPISGHTALYWYRQSLGQGLEFLIYFQGNSAPDKSGLPSDRFSAERTGGSVSTLTIQRTQQEDSAVYLCASSLGTANYGYTFGSGTRLTVV.

CDR3 nucleotide sequence: TGTGCCAGCAGCACCCCTGAGCGGGAGGCCAATGAGCAGTTCTTC. Protein sequence: CASSTPEREANEQFF. This sequence joins TRBV13 and TRBJ2-1; 9 bases align to TRBD2. J was trimmed by 6 bases and V by 5 bases; bases with no gene match: 8. The CDR3 runs to 15 residues. From germline, CDR1 is PRHDT and CDR2 FYEKMQ (reference sequence).

The V and J genes are TRBV30 and TRBJ1-2, with TRBD1 identical over 9 bases. This CDR3 is built from 14 residues. Germline trimming cut 2 bases from V and 5 bases from J; bases unmatched to any gene: 6. The germline CDR1 and CDR2 sequences are GTSNPN and SVGIG (reference sequence). The CDR3 DNA follows: TGTGCCTGGAGTCCGCCGGGACAGGGATATGGCTACACCTTC. As protein: CAWSPPGQGYGYTF.

V and J are TRBV2 and TRBJ1-4; D may be TRBD1 (6 bases). Between the trimmed V and J ends, which lost 5 bases and 6 bases, there was a span of 19 bases. The CDR3 length is 16 residues. Looked up from germline, CDR1 is SNHLY and CDR2 is FYNNEI. CDR3 bases: TGTGCCAGCAGTTCGGTGCGGGGGGCGGGAGATGAAAAACTGTTTTTT. Protein product: CASSSVRGAGDEKLFF.

The rearrangement uses TRBV5-6 and TRBJ2-7; D possibly corresponds to TRBD2 (5 bases). With 2 bases removed from V and 0 bases from J, the gap between germline ends came to 6 bases. Germline V gene sequence: CDR1 SGHDT, CDR2 YYEEEE. There are 13 residues in the CDR3. For the CDR3, the DNA is TGTGCCAGCAGCTTAGAGGGCTCCTACGAGCAGTACTTC. Protein: CASSLEGSYEQYF. The variable domain in full, completed from reference TRBV5-6 and TRBJ2-7, reads DAGVTQSPTHLIKTRGQQVTLRCSPKSGHDTVSWYQQALGQGPQFIFQYYEEEERQRGNFPDRFSGHQFPNYSSELNVNALLLGDSALYLCASSLEGSYEQYFGPGTRLTVT.

The rearrangement links TRBV30 to TRBJ2-1; D is unresolved. The CDR3 spans 11 residues. V shed 0 bases and J shed 9 bases, with 6 bases lying between them. In germline, CDR1 is GTSNPN, CDR2 SVGIG (reference sequence). This chain's CDR3 is CAWSVRREQFF. The CDR3 bases are TGTGCCTGGAGTGTAAGGCGTGAGCAGTTCTTC.

The V and J genes are TRBV6-5 and TRBJ2-5, with D hard to call. The CDR3 extends over 14 amino acids. Germline-derived CDR1 and CDR2 are MNHEY and SVGAGI. V was pared by 6 bases and J by 4 bases, with 15 bases between. Here the CDR3 DNA reads TGTGCCAGCAGCTATGACCTATTCAGAGAGACCCAGTACTTC. Translating it yields CASSYDLFRETQYF.

The gene calls are TRBV27 and TRBJ1-1; possible D gene TRBD1, 6 bases. V lost 5 bases and J 2 bases, leaving 12 bases between the germline ends. The CDR3 has 14 amino acids. CDR1 is MNHEY, CDR2 SMNVEV, per germline (reference sequence). The CDR3 bases are TGTGCCAGCAGTCCAAAGGGACAAAACACTGAAGCTTTCTTT. Translated, it gives CASSPKGQNTEAFF.

The CDR3 loop is CASRRGTDTQYF. The CDR3 nucleotides are TGTGCCAGCAGACGGGGTACAGATACGCAGTATTTT. This chain joins TRBV7-3 and TRBJ2-3; a weak D match, TRBD2 (5 bases). The CDR3 has 12 amino acids. Per the germline V gene, CDR1 is SGHTA and CDR2 is FQGTGA. Trimming took 6 bases from V and 3 from J, leaving 7 bases between them.

Concerning this clone: The junction departs from germline at one end; a sequencing error may be responsible. The V call is TRBV25-1, the J call TRBJ2-2; D tentatively reads TRBD1 or TRBD2 (5 bases each). Germline V gene sequence: CDR1 MGHDK, CDR2 SYGVNS. This CDR3 is 14 amino acids long. CDR3: CASSGDGEHRGAVF. CDR3 DNA: TGTGCCAGCAGCGGGGACGGTGAACACCGGGGAGCTGTTTTT. The full variable domain, rest sourced from reference TRBV25-1 and TRBJ2-2, is EADIYQTPRYLVIGTGKKITLECSQTMGHDKMYWYQQDPGMELHLIHYSYGVNSTEKGDLSSESTVSRIRTEHFPLTLESARPSHTSQYLCASSGDGEHRGAVFGEGSRLTVL.

This chain connects TRBV30 to TRBJ2-3; 8 bases align to TRBD2. In germline, CDR1 is GTSNPN, CDR2 SVGIG (reference sequence). V was clipped by 5 bases and J by 3 bases; unmatched bases: 10. The CDR3 runs 15 residues. The CDR3 nucleotides are TGTGCCTGGTCGCCGGGTAGCGGGATAACAGATACGCAGTATTTT. It specifies CAWSPGSGITDTQYF. Full variable domain (rest looked up from reference TRBV30 and TRBJ2-3): SQTIHQWPATLVQPVGSPLSLECTVEGTSNPNLYWYRQAAGRGLQLLFYSVGIGQISSEVPQNLSASRPQDRQFILSSKKLLLSDSGFYLCAWSPGSGITDTQYFGPGTRLTVL.